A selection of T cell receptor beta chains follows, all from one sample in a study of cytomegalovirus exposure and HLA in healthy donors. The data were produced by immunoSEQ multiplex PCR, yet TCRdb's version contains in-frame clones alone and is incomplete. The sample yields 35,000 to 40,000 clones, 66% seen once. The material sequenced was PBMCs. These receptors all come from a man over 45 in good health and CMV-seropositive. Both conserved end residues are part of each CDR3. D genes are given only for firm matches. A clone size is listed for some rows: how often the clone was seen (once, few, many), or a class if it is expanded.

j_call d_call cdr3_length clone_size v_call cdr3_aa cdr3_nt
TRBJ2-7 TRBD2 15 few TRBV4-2 CASSQTYAGGLEQYF TGTGCCAGCAGCCAAACTTACGCGGGGGGGCTCGAGCAGTACTTC
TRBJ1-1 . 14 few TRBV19 CASSMGLMNTEAFF TGTGCCAGTAGTATGGGCCTCATGAACACTGAAGCTTTCTTT
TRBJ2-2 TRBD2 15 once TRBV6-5 CASSYSVRGAGELFF TGTGCCAGCAGTTACTCGGTCCGGGGGGCCGGGGAGCTGTTTTTT
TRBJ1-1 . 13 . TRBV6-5 CASRSPGNTEAFF TGTGCCAGCAGAAGCCCGGGGAACACTGAAGCTTTCTTT
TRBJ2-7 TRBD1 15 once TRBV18 CASSPPATGAWEQYF TGTGCCAGCTCACCACCCGCGACAGGGGCCTGGGAGCAGTACTTC
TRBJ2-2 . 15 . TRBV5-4 CASSFQQGNTGELFF TGTGCCAGCAGCTTCCAACAGGGGAACACCGGGGAGCTGTTTTTT
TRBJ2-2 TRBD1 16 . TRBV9 CASSVAGQGAGGELFF TGTGCCAGCAGCGTAGCGGGACAGGGGGCCGGCGGGGAGCTGTTTTTT
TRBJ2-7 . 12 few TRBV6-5 CASSYPEADGYF TGTGCCAGCAGTTACCCCGAGGCTGATGGGTACTTC
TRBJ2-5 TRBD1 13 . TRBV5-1 CASSKTGQGAEYF TGCGCCAGCAGCAAAACTGGACAGGGGGCTGAGTACTTC
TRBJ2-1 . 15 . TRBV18 CASSPLQGKKNEQFF TGTGCCAGCTCACCATTACAGGGTAAGAAAAATGAGCAGTTCTTC
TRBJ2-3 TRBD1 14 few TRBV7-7 CASSLRTGPDTQYF TGTGCCAGCAGCTTAAGGACAGGGCCAGATACGCAGTATTTT
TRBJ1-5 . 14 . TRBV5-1 CASSSEGVGQPQHF TGCGCCAGCAGCTCCGAAGGGGTTGGTCAGCCCCAGCATTTT
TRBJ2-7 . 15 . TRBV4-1 CASSQGTPGLYEQYF TGCGCCAGCAGCCAAGGGACTCCCGGCCTCTACGAGCAGTACTTC
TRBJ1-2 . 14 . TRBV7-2 CASSVSTGSNGYTF TGTGCCAGCAGCGTAAGCACAGGGTCCAATGGCTACACCTTC
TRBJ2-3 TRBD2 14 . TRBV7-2 CASSFTGGADTQYF TGTGCCAGCAGCTTCACCGGGGGGGCAGATACGCAGTATTTT
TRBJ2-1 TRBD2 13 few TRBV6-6 CAAGLAGSNEQFF TGTGCCGCTGGACTAGCGGGGTCAAATGAGCAGTTCTTC
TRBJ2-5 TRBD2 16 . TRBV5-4 CASRRVSSGIQETQYF TGTGCCAGCAGAAGAGTGAGTAGCGGGATCCAAGAGACCCAGTACTTC
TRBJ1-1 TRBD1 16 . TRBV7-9 CASSSLRTGGYTEAFF TGTGCCAGCAGCTCGCTCAGGACAGGGGGCTACACTGAAGCTTTCTTT
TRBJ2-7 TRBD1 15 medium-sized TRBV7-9 CASSLAPGQGSEQYF TGTGCCAGCAGCTTAGCTCCGGGACAGGGGTCCGAGCAGTACTTC
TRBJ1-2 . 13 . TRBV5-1 CASSLASGRGYTF TGCGCCAGCAGCTTGGCTTCAGGGCGTGGCTACACCTTC
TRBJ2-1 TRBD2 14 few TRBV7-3 CASSPSGGNNEQFF TGTGCCAGCAGCCCCTCGGGGGGAAACAATGAGCAGTTCTTC
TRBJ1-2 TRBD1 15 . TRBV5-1 CASSLGQGANYGYTF TGCGCCAGCAGCCTGGGACAGGGGGCTAACTATGGCTACACCTTC
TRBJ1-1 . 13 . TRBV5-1 CASSSTVRAEAFF TGCGCCAGCAGCTCGACCGTGAGGGCTGAAGCTTTCTTT
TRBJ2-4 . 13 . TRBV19 CASSFRTANIQYF TGTGCCAGTAGTTTCCGGACAGCAAACATTCAGTACTTC
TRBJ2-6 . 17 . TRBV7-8 CASSLEQASSGANVLTF TGTGCCAGCAGCTTAGAACAGGCTAGCTCTGGGGCCAACGTCCTGACTTTC
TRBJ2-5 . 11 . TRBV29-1 CSARVKETQYF TGCAGCGCGCGGGTGAAAGAGACCCAGTACTTC
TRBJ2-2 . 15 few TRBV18 CASSPQSGNTGELFF TGTGCCAGCTCACCACAGTCGGGAAACACCGGGGAGCTGTTTTTT
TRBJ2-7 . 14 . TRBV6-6 CASSLNYYFREQYF TGTGCCAGCAGCTTGAATTACTATTTCCGCGAGCAGTACTTC
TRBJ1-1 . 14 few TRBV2 CASSGIQGNTEAFF TGTGCCAGCAGTGGTATACAGGGGAACACTGAAGCTTTCTTT
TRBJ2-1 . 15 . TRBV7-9 CASSQKLSKPGEQFF TGTGCCAGCAGCCAAAAATTGTCCAAGCCGGGGGAGCAGTTCTTC
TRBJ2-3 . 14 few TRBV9 CASSALESTDTQYF TGTGCCAGCAGCGCTCTAGAGAGCACAGATACGCAGTATTTT
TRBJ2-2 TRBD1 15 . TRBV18 CASSPGTGATGELFF TGTGCCAGCTCACCAGGGACAGGGGCCACCGGGGAGCTGTTTTTT
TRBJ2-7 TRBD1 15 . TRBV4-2 CASSQTTRDSREQYF TGTGCCAGCAGCCAAACAACCCGGGACAGCCGCGAGCAGTACTTC
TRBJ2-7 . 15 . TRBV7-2 CASSWSVRAAYEQYF TGTGCCAGCTCGTGGAGCGTACGAGCGGCATACGAGCAGTACTTC
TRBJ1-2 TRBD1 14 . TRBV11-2 CASSFKGADYGYTF TGTGCCAGCAGCTTTAAGGGGGCAGACTATGGCTACACCTTC
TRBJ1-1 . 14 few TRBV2 CASSEWAANTEAFF TGTGCCAGCAGTGAATGGGCAGCGAACACTGAAGCTTTCTTT
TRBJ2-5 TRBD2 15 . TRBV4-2 CASSLSWQAGKTQYF TGTGCCAGCAGCCTATCTTGGCAAGCGGGGAAGACCCAGTACTTC
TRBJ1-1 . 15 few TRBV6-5 CASRLQGSLDTEAFF TGTGCCAGCAGATTACAGGGTTCGTTGGACACTGAAGCTTTCTTT
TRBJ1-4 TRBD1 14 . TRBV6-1 CASSRGANNEKLFF TGTGCCAGCAGCAGGGGGGCAAATAATGAAAAACTGTTTTTT
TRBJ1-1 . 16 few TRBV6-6 CASSYPGAGENTEAFF TGTGCCAGCAGTTACCCCGGGGCAGGGGAGAACACTGAAGCTTTCTTT
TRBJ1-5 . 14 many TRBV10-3 CASLAGREDPIQHF TGTGCCAGCCTGGCGGGCAGGGAGGACCCCATACAGCATTTT
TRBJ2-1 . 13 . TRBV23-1 CASSRRVNDEQFF TGCGCCAGCAGTAGGAGGGTTAATGATGAGCAGTTCTTC
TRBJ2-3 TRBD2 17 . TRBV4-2 CASSQELAGAFSDTQYF TGTGCCAGCAGCCAAGAGCTAGCGGGGGCCTTTTCAGATACGCAGTATTTT
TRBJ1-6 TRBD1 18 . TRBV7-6 CASSLDGGDRLGNSPLHF TGTGCCAGCAGCTTAGACGGAGGGGACAGACTCGGGAATTCACCCCTCCACTTT
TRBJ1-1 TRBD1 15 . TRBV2 CASTERGRVNTEAFF TGTGCCAGCACCGAGAGGGGGCGTGTGAACACTGAAGCTTTCTTT
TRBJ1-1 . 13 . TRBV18 CASSPRKGEGAFF TGTGCCAGCTCACCACGGAAGGGGGAAGGAGCTTTCTTT
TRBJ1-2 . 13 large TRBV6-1 CASSGAGNYGYTF TGTGCCAGCAGTGGGGCAGGGAACTATGGCTACACCTTC
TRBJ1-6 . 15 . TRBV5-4 CASSADPGDNSPLHF TGTGCCAGCAGCGCGGACCCAGGGGATAATTCACCCCTCCACTTT
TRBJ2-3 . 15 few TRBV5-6 CASSLLQRVTDTQYF TGTGCCAGCAGCTTGTTGCAGCGGGTCACAGATACGCAGTATTTT
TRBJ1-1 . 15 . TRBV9 CASSEGQKMNTEAFF TGTGCCAGCAGCGAAGGACAGAAAATGAACACTGAAGCTTTCTTT
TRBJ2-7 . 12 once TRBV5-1 CASSLDLYEQYF TGCGCCAGCAGCTTGGATCTGTACGAGCAGTACTTC
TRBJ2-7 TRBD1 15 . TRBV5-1 CASSPGTGGSYEQYF TGCGCCAGCAGCCCGGGGACAGGCGGCTCCTACGAGCAGTACTTC
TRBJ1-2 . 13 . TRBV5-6 CASSFGRGGGYTF TGTGCCAGCAGCTTCGGGAGAGGAGGGGGCTACACCTTC
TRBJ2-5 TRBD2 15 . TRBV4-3 CASSPSGGPGETQYF TGCGCCAGCAGCCCTAGCGGGGGGCCCGGGGAGACCCAGTACTTC